The 5 T cell receptor beta chains reported below all come from one sample, sequenced in a study of blood T cell repertoires in COVID-19. The protocol was immunoSEQ multiplex PCR, while the TCRdb copy is restricted to in-frame clones and leaves out a portion. The sample lists 88,000 or so clones, about 76% occurring once. The sample was peripheral blood. These TCRs come from a human donor in a cohort sampled during active COVID-19.

The chain has TRBV24-1 and TRBJ2-3; TRBD1 might be the D (6 bases). The CDR3 is made up of 17 amino acids. The germline CDR1 and CDR2 sequences are KGHDR and SFDVKD. V was cut by 3 bases and J by 5 bases, with 20 bases left in between. This CDR3 is CATSDESRDTWGDTQYF. The CDR3 DNA follows: TGTGCCACCAGTGATGAGTCCCGGGACACATGGGGAGATACGCAGTATTTT.

This chain uses TRBV28 with TRBJ2-7; 7 bases are shared with TRBD1. Germline CDR1 and CDR2: MDHEN and SYDVKM. This CDR3 spans 14 amino acids. Trimming took 2 bases from V and 2 from J; bases not matched to a gene: 3. The CDR3 protein is CASSLHGTAYEQYF. In DNA form, the CDR3 reads TGTGCCAGCAGTTTACATGGGACAGCCTACGAGCAGTACTTC.

This clone was recorded once. The gene calls are TRBV19 and TRBJ2-7, with 8 bases identical to TRBD2. The CDR3 has 17 residues. CDR1 and CDR2 from the germline V gene are LNHDA and SQIVND (reference sequence). V was clipped by 4 bases and J by 2 bases; unmatched bases: 13. The CDR3 spells CASSTTLGRVNAYEQYF. The CDR3 DNA reads as TGTGCCAGTAGTACCACCCTCGGGAGGGTCAACGCCTACGAGCAGTACTTC.

This clone was observed a few times. This chain links TRBV29-1 with TRBJ1-5, with a possible D match to TRBD1 (5 bases). The V gene's germline CDR1 is SQVTM and CDR2 ANQGSEA. V dropped 4 bases and J dropped 6 bases, with 13 bases sitting between them. The CDR3 is 13 residues long. Here the CDR3 DNA reads TGCAGCGTTGCCCAGGGTGTTGGTCAGCCCCAGCATTTT. Protein: CSVAQGVGQPQHF.

This clone was detected only once. The genes are TRBV5-5 and TRBJ1-2, with 8 bases lining up with TRBD1. Germline lookup yields CDR1 SGHKS and CDR2 YYEKEE (reference sequence). The CDR3 runs 15 residues. After removal of 4 bases from V and 4 bases from J, the junction contained 9 bases not matched to a gene. The CDR3 sequence is CASSHALGQGYGYTF. The CDR3 DNA follows: TGTGCCAGCAGCCACGCCCTCGGACAGGGCTATGGCTACACCTTC.